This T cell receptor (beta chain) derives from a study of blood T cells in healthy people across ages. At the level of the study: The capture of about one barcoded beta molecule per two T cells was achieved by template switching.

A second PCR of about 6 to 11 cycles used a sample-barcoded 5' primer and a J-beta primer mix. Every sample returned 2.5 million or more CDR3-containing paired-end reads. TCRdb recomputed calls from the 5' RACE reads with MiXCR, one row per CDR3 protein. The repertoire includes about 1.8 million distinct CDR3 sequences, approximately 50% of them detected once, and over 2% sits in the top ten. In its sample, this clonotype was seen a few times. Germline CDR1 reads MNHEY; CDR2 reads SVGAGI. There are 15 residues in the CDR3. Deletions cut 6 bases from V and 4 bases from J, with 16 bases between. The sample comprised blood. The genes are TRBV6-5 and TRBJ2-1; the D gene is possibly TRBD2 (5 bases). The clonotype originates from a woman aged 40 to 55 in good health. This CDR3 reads CASRNLATIYNEQFF. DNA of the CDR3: TGTGCCAGCAGAAACTTAGCGACGATATACAATGAGCAGTTCTTC.